This is a list of T cell receptor beta chains from one sample in a study of early T cells in non-severe SARS-CoV-2 infection. TCRdb reprocessed the 5' RACE reads with MiXCR, giving one entry per CDR3 protein. The sample includes some 77,000 distinct CDR3 sequences, 10% to 15% of them seen just once. Sequenced material: whole blood, taken at baseline. These TCRs come from an adult who was a healthcare worker with PCR-confirmed SARS-CoV-2 infection or an uninfected control (not recorded which). The donor label of this sample is uncertain. Each CDR3 is given with its conserved first and last residue. Fields, in order: clone size, J gene, V gene, D gene, CDR3 DNA, CDR3 protein. A D gene is named only where the DNA matches it firmly. Size is stated for part of the rows, as once, few or many counts, or as a class when the clone is expanded.

many TRBJ1-1 TRBV29-1 NA TGCAGCCTCGGACCGGGTGGCACTGAAGCTTTCTTT CSLGPGGTEAFF
few TRBJ2-2 TRBV27 TRBD2 TGTGCCAGCAGTTTACACGCCCCCTCGCTAGCGGGAAGCATCACCGGGGAGCTGTTTTTT CASSLHAPSLAGSITGELFF
NA TRBJ1-1 TRBV6-2/TRBV6-3 NA TGTGCCAGCAGTTACACGACTAACACTGAAGCTTTCTTT CASSYTTNTEAFF
few TRBJ2-3 TRBV7-2 NA TGTGCCAGCAGCTTAGGTCTTAGCGCGGATACGCAGTATTTT CASSLGLSADTQYF
few TRBJ1-1 TRBV11-1 NA TGTGCCAGCAGCTTTGACGAGGAAGTCGGCCCCACTGAAGCTTTCTTT CASSFDEEVGPTEAFF
few TRBJ1-1 TRBV7-9 NA TGTGCCAGCAGCTTACGTAAAGAAGCTTTCTTT CASSLRKEAFF
many TRBJ2-3 TRBV5-1 TRBD2 TGCGCCAGCAGCTTGGTCGGGACGGCCCTAGCGGGAGGACCCACAGATACGCAGTATTTT CASSLVGTALAGGPTDTQYF
NA TRBJ1-2 TRBV11-2 NA TGTGCCAGCAGCTTAGCGAGGGCCCCCGCTAACTATGGCTACACCTTC CASSLARAPANYGYTF
NA TRBJ2-5 TRBV7-3 NA TGTGCCAGCAGCTTCGGGACCCAAGAGACCCAGTACTTC CASSFGTQETQYF
many TRBJ2-3 TRBV4-1 NA TGCGCCAGCAGCCAATCAGGGCGAGTTAACACAGATACGCAGTATTTT CASSQSGRVNTDTQYF
many TRBJ2-7 TRBV7-2 TRBD1 TGTGCCAGCAGCCCCCGGACAGGGGACTGGTACTTC CASSPRTGDWYF
NA TRBJ1-2 TRBV7-8 NA TGTGCCAGCAGCCCGCCAACACCTCTCTATGGCTACACCTTC CASSPPTPLYGYTF
many TRBJ2-2 TRBV7-2 NA TGTGCCAGCAGCTTAGGACTAGCGAACACCGGGGAGCTGTTTTTT CASSLGLANTGELFF
few TRBJ2-7 TRBV18 TRBD1 TGTGCCAGCGCCCTACCGGGACAGGGGGCGGTTGAGCAGTACTTC CASALPGQGAVEQYF
many TRBJ2-6 TRBV20-1 TRBD1 TGCAGTGCTAGCAATCCGGGACAGACCTCCTCTGGGGCCAACGTCCTGACTTTC CSASNPGQTSSGANVLTF
NA TRBJ1-2 TRBV6-5 TRBD1 TGTGCCAGCACTACGACAGGGCCCTATGGCTACACCTTC CASTTTGPYGYTF
NA TRBJ2-7 TRBV2 NA TGTGCCAGCAGTGCAGGGGCCTCCTCCTACGAGCAGTACTTC CASSAGASSYEQYF
few TRBJ2-5 TRBV19 NA TGTGCCAGTAGTAGGTCGAGTTTGGAGACCCAGTACTTC CASSRSSLETQYF